Listed here is a single T cell receptor beta chain. Authors' data handling: Amplifying reference gene primers gave estimates of nucleated cell counts. Here immunoSEQ multiplex PCR was the method, and the copy in TCRdb shows in-frame clones only, minus some. From that table come the V and J calls and clone size; the DNA was used to work out D and trimming. Here the sample spans under 200,000 clones, 80% to 90% being singletons. This sample was taken from a study of blood T cell repertoires in COVID-19. Whole-study context: Sites in the United States, Italy and Spain provided acute and convalescent COVID-19 samples. T cells, B-cell-depleted T cells, or PBMCs supplied cDNA or gDNA.

In germline, CDR1 is SQVTM, CDR2 ANQGSEA. There are 12 residues in the CDR3. Trimming pared 1 base from V and 8 bases from J, leaving 11 bases between. The chain has TRBV29-1 and TRBJ1-2; D uncertain. Sequenced material: peripheral blood. This sequence originates from a man in his fifties or sixties with acute or convalescent COVID-19. As DNA, the CDR3 is TGCAGCGTTGAAGGTTCTTCGCGGGGCTACACCTTC. As protein: CSVEGSSRGYTF.